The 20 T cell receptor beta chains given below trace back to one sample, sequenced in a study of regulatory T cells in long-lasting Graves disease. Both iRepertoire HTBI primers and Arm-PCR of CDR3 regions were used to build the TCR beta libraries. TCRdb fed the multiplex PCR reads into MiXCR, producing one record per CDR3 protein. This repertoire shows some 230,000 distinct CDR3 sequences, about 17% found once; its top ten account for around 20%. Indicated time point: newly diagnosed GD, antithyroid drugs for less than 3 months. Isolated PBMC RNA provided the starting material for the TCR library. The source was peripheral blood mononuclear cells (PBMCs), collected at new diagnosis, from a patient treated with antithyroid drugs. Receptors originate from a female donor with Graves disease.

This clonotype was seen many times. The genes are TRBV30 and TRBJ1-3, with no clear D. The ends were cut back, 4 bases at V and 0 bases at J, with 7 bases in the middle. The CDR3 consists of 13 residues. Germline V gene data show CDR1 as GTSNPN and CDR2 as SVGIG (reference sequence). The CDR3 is CAWIGPSGNTIYF. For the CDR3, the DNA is TGTGCCTGGATCGGACCCTCTGGAAACACCATATATTTT.

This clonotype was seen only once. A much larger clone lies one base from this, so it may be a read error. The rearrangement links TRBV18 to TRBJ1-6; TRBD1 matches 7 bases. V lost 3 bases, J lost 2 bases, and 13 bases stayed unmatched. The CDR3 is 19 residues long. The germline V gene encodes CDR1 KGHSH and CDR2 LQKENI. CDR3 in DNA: TGTGCCAGCTCACCGAGGGGACAGACACCTAGCCCCTATAATTCACCCCTCCACTTT. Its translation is CASSPRGQTPSPYNSPLHF.

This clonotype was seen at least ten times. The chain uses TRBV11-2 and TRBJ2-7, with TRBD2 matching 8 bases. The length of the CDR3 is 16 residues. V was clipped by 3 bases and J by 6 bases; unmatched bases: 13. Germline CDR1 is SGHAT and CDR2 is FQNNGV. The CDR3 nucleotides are TGTGCCAGCAGCTTCATATATAGCGGGATGTACGCCGAGCAGTACTTC. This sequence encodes CASSFIYSGMYAEQYF. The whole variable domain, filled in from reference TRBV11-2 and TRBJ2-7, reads EAGVAQSPRYKIIEKRQSVAFWCNPISGHATLYWYQQILGQGPKLLIQFQNNGVVDDSQLPKDRFSAERLKGVDSTLKIQPAKLEDSAVYLCASSFIYSGMYAEQYFGPGTRLTVT.

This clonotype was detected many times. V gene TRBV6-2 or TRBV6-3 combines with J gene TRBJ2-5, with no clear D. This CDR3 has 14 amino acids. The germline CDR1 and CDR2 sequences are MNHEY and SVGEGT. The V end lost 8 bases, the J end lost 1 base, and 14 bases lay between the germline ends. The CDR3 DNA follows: TGTGCCAGCCGCCCCAACTTGCTCCAAGAGACCCAGTACTTC. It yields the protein CASRPNLLQETQYF.

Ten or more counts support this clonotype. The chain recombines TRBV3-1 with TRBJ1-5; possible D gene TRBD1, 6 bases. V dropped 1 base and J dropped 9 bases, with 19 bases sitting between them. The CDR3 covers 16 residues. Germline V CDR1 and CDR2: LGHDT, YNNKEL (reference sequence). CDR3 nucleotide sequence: TGTGCCAGCAGCCAAGGAACGGGGGGCGCTGTTAGGCCCCAGCATTTT. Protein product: CASSQGTGGAVRPQHF.

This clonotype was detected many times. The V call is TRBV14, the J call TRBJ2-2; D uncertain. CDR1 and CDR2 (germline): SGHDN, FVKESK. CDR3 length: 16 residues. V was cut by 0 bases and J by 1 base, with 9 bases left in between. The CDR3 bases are TGTGCCAGCAGCCAAGACTGGCAGGTGAACACCGGGGAGCTGTTTTTT. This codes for CASSQDWQVNTGELFF.

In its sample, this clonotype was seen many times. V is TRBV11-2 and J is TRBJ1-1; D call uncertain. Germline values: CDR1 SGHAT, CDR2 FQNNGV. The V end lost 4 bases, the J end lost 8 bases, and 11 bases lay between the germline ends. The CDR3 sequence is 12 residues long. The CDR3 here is CASSWGRVEAFF. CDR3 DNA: TGTGCCAGCAGCTGGGGAAGGGTCGAAGCTTTCTTT.

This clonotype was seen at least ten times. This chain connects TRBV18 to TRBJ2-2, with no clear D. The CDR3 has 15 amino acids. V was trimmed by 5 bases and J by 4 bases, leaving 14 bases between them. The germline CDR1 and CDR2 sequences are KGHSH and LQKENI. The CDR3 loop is CASSDGRRTTGELFF. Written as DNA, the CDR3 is TGTGCCAGCTCAGACGGACGCCGAACCACCGGGGAGCTGTTTTTT.

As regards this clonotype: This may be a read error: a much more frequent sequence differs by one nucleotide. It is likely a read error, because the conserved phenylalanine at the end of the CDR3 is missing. This CDR3 is CASGFYEQYL. CDR3 nucleotide sequence: TGTGCTAGTGGTTTCTACGAGCAGTACCTC. The rearrangement joins TRBV12-5 to TRBJ2-7; D gene ambiguous. V dropped 3 bases and J dropped 3 bases, with 0 bases sitting between them. Germline V CDR1 and CDR2: LGHNT, FRNRAP. CDR3 size: 10 residues.

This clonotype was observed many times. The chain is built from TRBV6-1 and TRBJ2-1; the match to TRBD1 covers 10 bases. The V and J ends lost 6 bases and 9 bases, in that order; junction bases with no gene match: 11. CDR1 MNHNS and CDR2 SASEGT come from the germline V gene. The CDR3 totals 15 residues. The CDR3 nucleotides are TGTGCCAGCAGGTCGGACAGGGGGGGAGATGGTGAGCAGTTCTTC. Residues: CASRSDRGGDGEQFF.

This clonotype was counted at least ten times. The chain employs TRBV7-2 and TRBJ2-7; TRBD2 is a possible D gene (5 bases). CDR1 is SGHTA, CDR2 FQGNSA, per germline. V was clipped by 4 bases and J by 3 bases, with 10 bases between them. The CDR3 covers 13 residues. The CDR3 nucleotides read TGTGCCAGCAGCTACAGCGGCAGCTACGAGCAGTACTTC. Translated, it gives CASSYSGSYEQYF.

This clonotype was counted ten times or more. The CDR3 loop reads CSAYPISGRVNEQFF. The CDR3 DNA is TGCAGTGCGTACCCAATTAGCGGGAGGGTCAATGAGCAGTTCTTC. The V and J genes are TRBV20-1 and TRBJ2-1, with 11 bases fitting TRBD2. The CDR3 covers 15 residues. Germline V gene lookup returns CDR1 DFQATT and CDR2 SNEGSKA (reference sequence). The junction had 10 bases not matched to a gene; V was cut back by 6 bases and J by 6 bases.

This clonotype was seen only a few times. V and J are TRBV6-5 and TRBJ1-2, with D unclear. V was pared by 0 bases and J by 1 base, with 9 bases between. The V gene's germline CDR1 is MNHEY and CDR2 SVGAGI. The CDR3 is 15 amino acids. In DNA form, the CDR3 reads TGTGCCAGCAGTTACTCGCACCGCAATAACTATGGCTACACCTTC. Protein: CASSYSHRNNYGYTF.

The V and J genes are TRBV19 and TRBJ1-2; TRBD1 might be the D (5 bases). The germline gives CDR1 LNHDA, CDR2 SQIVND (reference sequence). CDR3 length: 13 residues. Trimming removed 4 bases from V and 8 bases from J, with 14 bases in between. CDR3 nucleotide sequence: TGTGCCAGTAGTAGACAAGGGGACGGAGGCTACACCTTC. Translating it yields CASSRQGDGGYTF.

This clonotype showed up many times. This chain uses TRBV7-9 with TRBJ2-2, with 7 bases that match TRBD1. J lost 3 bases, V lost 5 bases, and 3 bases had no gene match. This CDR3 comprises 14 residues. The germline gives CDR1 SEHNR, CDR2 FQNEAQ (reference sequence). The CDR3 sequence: CASSPGQHTGELFF. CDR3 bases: TGTGCCAGCAGCCCGGGACAGCACACCGGGGAGCTGTTTTTT.

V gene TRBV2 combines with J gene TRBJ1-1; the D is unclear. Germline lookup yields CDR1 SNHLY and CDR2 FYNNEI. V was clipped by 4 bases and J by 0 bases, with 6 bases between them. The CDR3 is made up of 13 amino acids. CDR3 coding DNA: TGTGCCAGCAGTGTGGGAATGAACACTGAAGCTTTCTTT. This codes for CASSVGMNTEAFF.

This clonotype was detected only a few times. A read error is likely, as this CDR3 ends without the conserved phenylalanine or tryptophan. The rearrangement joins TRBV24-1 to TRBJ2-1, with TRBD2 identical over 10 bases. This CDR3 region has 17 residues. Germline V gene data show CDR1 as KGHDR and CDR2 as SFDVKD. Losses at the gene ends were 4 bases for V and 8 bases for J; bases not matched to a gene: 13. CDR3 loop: CATSDPPGAGGPDEQFL. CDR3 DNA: TGTGCCACCAGTGACCCGCCTGGAGCGGGAGGGCCAGATGAGCAGTTCCTC.

The CDR3 protein is CASRRTSGRAYNEQFF. CDR3 in DNA: TGTGCCAGCAGACGGACTAGCGGGAGAGCCTACAATGAGCAGTTCTTC. The V gene is TRBV12-3 or TRBV12-4, the J gene TRBJ2-1, with 13 bases lining up with TRBD2. Losses at the gene ends were 6 bases for V and 2 bases for J; bases not matched to a gene: 4. The length of the CDR3 is 16 residues.

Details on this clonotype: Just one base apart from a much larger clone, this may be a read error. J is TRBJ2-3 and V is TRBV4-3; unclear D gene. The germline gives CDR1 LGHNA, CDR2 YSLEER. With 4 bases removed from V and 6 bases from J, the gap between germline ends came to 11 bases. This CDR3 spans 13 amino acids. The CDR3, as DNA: TGCGCCAGCAGCCTAACGACGGAGGATACGCAGTATTTT. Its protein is CASSLTTEDTQYF.

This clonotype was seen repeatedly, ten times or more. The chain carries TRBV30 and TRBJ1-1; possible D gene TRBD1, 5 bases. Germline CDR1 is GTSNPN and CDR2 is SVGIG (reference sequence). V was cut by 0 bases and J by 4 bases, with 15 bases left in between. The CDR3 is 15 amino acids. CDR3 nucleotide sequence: TGTGCCTGGAGTGTGGTTGGGGGGGGGACCACTGAAGCTTTCTTT. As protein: CAWSVVGGGTTEAFF. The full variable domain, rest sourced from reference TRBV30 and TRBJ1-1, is SQTIHQWPATLVQPVGSPLSLECTVEGTSNPNLYWYRQAAGRGLQLLFYSVGIGQISSEVPQNLSASRPQDRQFILSSKKLLLSDSGFYLCAWSVVGGGTTEAFFGQGTRLTVV.